This T cell receptor (beta chain) comes out of a study of blood T cell repertoires in COVID-19. Background on the study: Researchers got acute and convalescent COVID-19 samples from the United States, Italy and Spain. The cDNA or gDNA used as material had been derived from T cells, B-cell-depleted T cells, or PBMCs.

In the study's own analysis: The authors estimated nucleated cell counts from reference gene primer amplification. Only in-frame clones appear in the TCRdb table, and some are missing; sequencing was by immunoSEQ multiplex PCR. The V and J calls and the clone size are those of that table, but D and trimming were determined from the DNA. The sample yields some 190,000 clones, 76% seen once. Self-reported history from a screening survey and questionnaire set each donor's cohort. Germline loops: CDR1 SGHRS, CDR2 YFSETQ. Trimming removed 5 bases from V and 4 bases from J; junction bases left unmatched: 9. The CDR3 totals 16 residues.

Sequencing was performed on PBMCs or T cells enriched from blood (not recorded which). The sequence was obtained from a woman aged 45-65 years with acute COVID-19. The V and J genes are TRBV5-1 and TRBJ2-3, with 11 bases matching TRBD2. The CDR3 sequence: CASRYSGGAEADTQYF. The CDR3 DNA follows: TGCGCCAGCAGGTATAGCGGGGGGGCCGAGGCAGATACGCAGTATTTT. The variable domain in full, completed from reference TRBV5-1 and TRBJ2-3, reads KAGVTQTPRYLIKTRGQQVTLSCSPISGHRSVSWYQQTPGQGLQFLFEYFSETQRNKGNFPGRFSGRQFSNSRSEMNVSTLELGDSALYLCASRYSGGAEADTQYFGPGTRLTVL.